This T cell receptor (beta chain) was obtained from a study of blood T cell repertoires in COVID-19. Study summary: T cells, B-cell-depleted T cells, or PBMCs provided the cDNA or gDNA that served as material.

The CDR3 is made up of 11 amino acids. CDR1 is LGHDT, CDR2 YNNKEL, per germline (reference sequence). Between the trimmed V and J ends, which lost 5 bases and 10 bases, there was a span of 9 bases. Only in-frame clones appear in the TCRdb table, and some are missing; sequencing was by immunoSEQ multiplex PCR. Among 96,000 or so clones listed, about 90% were seen once. Input material: peripheral blood. The sequence derives from a human donor with COVID-19, enrolled during active disease. The donor label of this sample is uncertain. The chain carries TRBV3-1 (or the pseudogene TRBV3-2) and TRBJ2-1; the D gene is possibly TRBD1 (5 bases). The CDR3 reads CASSTWGEQFF. The CDR3 DNA reads as TGTGCCAGCAGCACATGGGGCGAGCAGTTCTTC.